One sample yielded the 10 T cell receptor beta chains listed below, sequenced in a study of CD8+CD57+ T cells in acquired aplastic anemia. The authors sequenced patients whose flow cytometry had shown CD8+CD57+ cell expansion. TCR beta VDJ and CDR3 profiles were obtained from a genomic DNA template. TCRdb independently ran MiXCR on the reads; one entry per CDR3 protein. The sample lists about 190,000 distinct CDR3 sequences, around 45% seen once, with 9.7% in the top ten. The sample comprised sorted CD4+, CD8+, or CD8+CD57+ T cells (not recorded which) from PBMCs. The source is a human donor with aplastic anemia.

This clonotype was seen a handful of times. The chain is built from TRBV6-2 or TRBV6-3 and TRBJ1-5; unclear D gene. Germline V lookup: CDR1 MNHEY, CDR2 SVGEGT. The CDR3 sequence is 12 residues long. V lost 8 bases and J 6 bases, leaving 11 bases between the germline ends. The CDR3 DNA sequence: TGTGCCAGCGCCAGGACGAGTCAGCCCCAGCATTTT. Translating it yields CASARTSQPQHF.

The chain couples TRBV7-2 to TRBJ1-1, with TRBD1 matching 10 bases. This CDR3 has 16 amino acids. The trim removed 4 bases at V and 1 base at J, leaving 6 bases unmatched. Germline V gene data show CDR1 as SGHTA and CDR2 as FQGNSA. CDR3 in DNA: TGTGCCAGCAGCTCGACAGGGGGCGGGCCGAACACTGAAGCTTTCTTT. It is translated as CASSSTGGGPNTEAFF.

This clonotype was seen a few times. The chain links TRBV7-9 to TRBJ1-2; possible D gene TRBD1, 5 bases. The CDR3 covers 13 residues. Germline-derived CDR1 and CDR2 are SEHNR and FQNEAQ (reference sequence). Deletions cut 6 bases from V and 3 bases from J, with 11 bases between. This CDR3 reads CASSPGTDYGYTF. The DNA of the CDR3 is TGTGCCAGCAGTCCCGGGACCGACTATGGCTACACCTTC.

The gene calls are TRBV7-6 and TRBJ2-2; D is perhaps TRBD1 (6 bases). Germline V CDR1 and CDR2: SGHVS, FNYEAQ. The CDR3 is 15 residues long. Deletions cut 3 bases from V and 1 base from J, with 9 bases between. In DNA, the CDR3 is TGTGCCAGCAGCTTGGGCAGGGGGAACACCGGGGAGCTGTTTTTT. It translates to CASSLGRGNTGELFF.

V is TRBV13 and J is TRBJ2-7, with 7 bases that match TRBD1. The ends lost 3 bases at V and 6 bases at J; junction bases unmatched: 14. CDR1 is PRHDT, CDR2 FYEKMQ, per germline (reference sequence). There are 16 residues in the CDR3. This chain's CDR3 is CASSLTQGQRKGEQYF. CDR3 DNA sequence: TGTGCCAGCAGCTTGACTCAGGGACAGAGGAAAGGCGAGCAGTACTTC. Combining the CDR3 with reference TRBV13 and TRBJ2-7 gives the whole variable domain AAGVIQSPRHLIKEKRETATLKCYPIPRHDTVYWYQQGPGQDPQFLISFYEKMQSDKGSIPDRFSAQQFSDYHSELNMSSLELGDSALYFCASSLTQGQRKGEQYFGPGTRLTVT.

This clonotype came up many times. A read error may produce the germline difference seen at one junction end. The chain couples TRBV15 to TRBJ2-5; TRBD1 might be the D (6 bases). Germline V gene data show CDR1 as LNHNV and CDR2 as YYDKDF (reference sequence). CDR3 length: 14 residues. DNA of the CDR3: TGTGCCACCAGCACCGGGGCCTCAGGGGAGATCCAGTACTTC. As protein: CATSTGASGEIQYF.

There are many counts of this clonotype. The CDR3 sequence: CASSLEREYEQYF. The CDR3 DNA is TGTGCCAGCAGCTTAGAACGTGAGTACGAGCAGTACTTC. V is TRBV7-8 and J is TRBJ2-7, with no clear D. The CDR3 totals 13 residues. Per the germline V gene, CDR1 is SGHVS and CDR2 is FQNEAQ. V gave up 1 base and J gave up 4 bases, with 8 bases separating them.

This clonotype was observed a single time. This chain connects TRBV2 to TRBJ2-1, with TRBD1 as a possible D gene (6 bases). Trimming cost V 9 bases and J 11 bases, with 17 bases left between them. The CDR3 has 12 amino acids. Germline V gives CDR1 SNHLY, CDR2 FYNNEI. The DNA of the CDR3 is TGTGCCAGAAGAGAAGTAGGGACAAAGCAGTTCTTC. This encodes CARREVGTKQFF.

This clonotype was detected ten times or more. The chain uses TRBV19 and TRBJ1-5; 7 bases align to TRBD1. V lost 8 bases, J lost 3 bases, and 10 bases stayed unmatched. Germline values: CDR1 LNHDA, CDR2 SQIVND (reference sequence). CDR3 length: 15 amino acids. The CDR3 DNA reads TGTGCCAGTGATGCGGGGACAGACCACAATCAGCCCCAGCATTTT. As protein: CASDAGTDHNQPQHF.

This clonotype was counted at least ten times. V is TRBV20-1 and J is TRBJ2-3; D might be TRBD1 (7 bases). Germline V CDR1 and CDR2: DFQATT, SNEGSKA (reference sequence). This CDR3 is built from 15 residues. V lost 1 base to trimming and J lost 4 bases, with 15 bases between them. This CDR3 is CSARVSGGGADTQYF. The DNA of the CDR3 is TGCAGTGCTAGAGTGTCCGGAGGGGGCGCAGATACGCAGTATTTT.